This paragraph reports one T cell receptor beta chain. The sample belongs to a study of early T cells in non-severe SARS-CoV-2 infection. The TCR library protocol was used to attach unique molecular identifiers. These identifiers were attached to individual cDNA molecules. From the 5' RACE reads, TCRdb called clonotypes with MiXCR, one entry per CDR3 protein. The data hold tens of thousands of distinct CDR3 sequences, with 11% to 15% observed a single time. CDR3 length equals 15 residues. Trimming took 7 bases from V and 0 from J, leaving 13 bases between them. Germline CDR1 is SGHAT and CDR2 is FQNNGV.

This receptor was obtained from an adult who was a healthcare worker with PCR-confirmed SARS-CoV-2 infection or an uninfected control (not recorded which). Sequencing was performed on whole blood. This chain uses TRBV11-2 with TRBJ2-4; D remains ambiguous. CDR3 sequence reads: CASTPQRLAKNIQYF. Written as DNA, the CDR3 is TGTGCCAGCACCCCCCAGAGACTAGCCAAAAACATTCAGTACTTC.